This T cell receptor beta chain derives from a study of coeliac disease. Study overall: Without high-resolution HLA typing, biased TRBV7-2 usage was queried.

CDR3 length equals 14 residues. Per the germline V gene, CDR1 is LNHDA and CDR2 is SQIVND (reference sequence). Deletions cut 5 bases from V and 1 base from J, with 8 bases between. Measured with immunoSEQ multiplex PCR; TCRdb has only the in-frame clones, and not every one. The sample holds under 1,500 clones, around 69% seen once. The chain couples TRBV19 to TRBJ2-2; the D is unclear. This sequence was found in a woman in her 40s with celiac disease on a gluten-free diet, and with hypertension. Sequenced sample: lamina propria lymphocytes from the gut. CDR3 loop: CASSRSWNTGELFF. The DNA of the CDR3 is TGTGCCAGTAGTCGGTCCTGGAACACCGGGGAGCTGTTTTTT.